These 20 T cell receptor beta chains came from one sample sequenced in a study of blood T cell repertoires in COVID-19. Some clones are missing from TCRdb's copy, which holds only in-frame ones; the method was immunoSEQ multiplex PCR. Seen here are approximately 28,000 clones, around 92% observed once, and the top ten hold approximately 0.88%. Sequencing input: peripheral blood. Source of these receptors: a woman in her seventies with COVID-19, enrolled during active disease.

The chain employs TRBV2 and TRBJ2-3, with TRBD2 identical over 8 bases. V trimming: 6 bases; J trimming: 0 bases; junction bases outside the gene matches: 5. Germline lookup yields CDR1 SNHLY and CDR2 FYNNEI. The CDR3 is 15 amino acids. This chain's CDR3 is CASRETSVSTDTQYF. In DNA, the CDR3 is TGTGCCAGCAGAGAGACTAGCGTCAGCACAGATACGCAGTATTTT.

The chain is built from TRBV15 and TRBJ2-5; TRBD1 matches at 8 bases. The CDR3 extends over 14 amino acids. In germline, CDR1 is LNHNV, CDR2 YYDKDF (reference sequence). V lost 4 bases, J lost 1 base, and 2 bases stayed unmatched. In nucleotides, the CDR3 is TGTGCCACCAGCAAGGGACAGGTCCAAGAGACCCAGTACTTC. It specifies CATSKGQVQETQYF.

This chain uses TRBV9 with TRBJ2-2, with 9 bases aligning to TRBD2. This CDR3 comprises 16 residues. V dropped 6 bases and J dropped 6; count of bases not matched to a gene: 12. Per the germline V gene, CDR1 is SGDLS and CDR2 is YYNGEE. The CDR3 DNA sequence: TGTGCCAGCAAACTTAGGATTAGCGGGAGCTCCGGGGAGCTGTTTTTT. This gives the protein CASKLRISGSSGELFF.

The V and J genes are TRBV18 and TRBJ1-5; TRBD1 matches at 10 bases. From germline, CDR1 is KGHSH and CDR2 LQKENI. The CDR3 is 15 residues long. The junction had 3 bases not matched to a gene; V was cut back by 5 bases and J by 2 bases. CDR3 amino acids: CASSETGGGNQPQHF. In DNA, the CDR3 is TGTGCCAGCTCAGAGACAGGGGGCGGCAATCAGCCCCAGCATTTT.

The chain uses TRBV9 and TRBJ1-1; 11 bases map to TRBD1. This CDR3 region has 16 residues. Germline lookup yields CDR1 SGDLS and CDR2 YYNGEE. V shed 3 bases and J 2 bases; nucleotides not matched to a gene: 6. The CDR3 protein is CASSAGTGGRNTEAFF. The DNA of the CDR3 is TGTGCCAGCAGCGCCGGGACAGGGGGTAGAAACACTGAAGCTTTCTTT.

This sequence joins TRBV7-2 and TRBJ1-3; no definite D call. Between the trimmed V and J ends, which lost 3 bases and 0 bases, there was a span of 9 bases. CDR1 is SGHTA and CDR2 is FQGNSA in the germline V gene. The length of the CDR3 is 15 residues. The CDR3 DNA reads TGTGCCAGCAGCTTCGGCCGGGACTCTGGAAACACCATATATTTT. It specifies CASSFGRDSGNTIYF. The full variable domain, completed using reference TRBV7-2 and TRBJ1-3, is GAGVSQSPSNKVTEKGKDVELRCDPISGHTALYWYRQSLGQGLEFLIYFQGNSAPDKSGLPSDRFSAERTGGSVSTLTIQRTQQEDSAVYLCASSFGRDSGNTIYFGEGSWLTVV.

In this sample, this clone turned up a few times. V is TRBV4-1 and J is TRBJ1-5; tentative D call: TRBD1 (6 bases). This CDR3 is 16 amino acids long. Germline V gene lookup returns CDR1 MGHRA and CDR2 YSYEKL. V dropped 4 bases and J dropped 9 bases, with 22 bases sitting between them. CDR3 in amino acids: CASSPIILQGVGPQHF. Written as DNA, the CDR3 is TGCGCCAGCAGCCCGATCATTCTACAGGGTGTAGGGCCCCAGCATTTT.

This chain links TRBV30 with TRBJ1-3; possible D gene TRBD1, 5 bases. Deletions cut 3 bases from V and 1 base from J, with 10 bases between. The length of the CDR3 is 14 residues. Germline V gives CDR1 GTSNPN, CDR2 SVGIG (reference sequence). The chain's CDR3 is CAWRLTVSGNTIYF. The CDR3 DNA sequence: TGTGCCTGGAGATTGACAGTTTCTGGAAACACCATATATTTT.

The gene calls are TRBV25-1 and TRBJ2-1, with 7 bases identical to TRBD2. The CDR3 loop spans 17 amino acids. Trimming at V came to 3 bases and at J to 2 bases, leaving 10 bases not matched to a gene. Looked up from germline, CDR1 is MGHDK and CDR2 is SYGVNS. CDR3 sequence: CASSDHRTAGTYNEQFF. In DNA, the CDR3 is TGTGCCAGCAGTGACCACCGAACAGCGGGGACCTACAATGAGCAGTTCTTC. The full variable domain, its missing parts supplied by reference TRBV25-1 and TRBJ2-1, is EADIYQTPRYLVIGTGKKITLECSQTMGHDKMYWYQQDPGMELHLIHYSYGVNSTEKGDLSSESTVSRIRTEHFPLTLESARPSHTSQYLCASSDHRTAGTYNEQFFGPGTRLTVL.

The rearrangement links TRBV5-8 to TRBJ2-7; D is ambiguous. Trimming left V 4 bases short and J 0 bases short, with 11 bases between. This CDR3 contains 14 residues. Germline CDR1 is SGHTS and CDR2 is YDEGEE. DNA for the CDR3: TGTGCCAGCAGCCGTTCGTCGAGCTCCTACGAGCAGTACTTC. Residues: CASSRSSSSYEQYF.

The chain couples TRBV7-9 to TRBJ1-2; perhaps TRBD1 as D (6 bases). This CDR3 has 14 amino acids. Germline-derived CDR1 and CDR2 are SEHNR and FQNEAQ (reference sequence). The V end lost 6 bases, the J end lost 6 bases, and 17 bases lay between the germline ends. The CDR3 DNA reads as TGTGCCAGCAGACCAGTTGGGGGGGCTCATGGCTACACCTTC. As protein: CASRPVGGAHGYTF.

The chain has TRBV3-1 (or the pseudogene TRBV3-2) and TRBJ2-1, with TRBD2 as a possible D gene (6 bases). The CDR3 runs 15 residues. Germline V gene data show CDR1 as LGHDT and CDR2 as YNNKEL (reference sequence). V dropped 0 bases and J dropped 5 bases, with 11 bases sitting between them. This chain's CDR3 is CASSQEVAVNNEQFF. Here the CDR3 DNA reads TGTGCCAGCAGCCAAGAGGTAGCGGTCAACAATGAGCAGTTCTTC.

The chain carries TRBV19 and TRBJ2-1; 7 bases are a match to TRBD1. The CDR3 is 15 amino acids. Trimming at V came to 6 bases and at J to 3 bases, leaving 8 bases not matched to a gene. Per the germline V gene, CDR1 is LNHDA and CDR2 is SQIVND (reference sequence). DNA of the CDR3: TGTGCCAGTAGCTTCGGACAGGACAACTACAATGAGCAGTTCTTC. Translated, it gives CASSFGQDNYNEQFF. The whole variable domain, filled in from reference TRBV19 and TRBJ2-1, reads DGGITQSPKYLFRKEGQNVTLSCEQNLNHDAMYWYRQDPGQGLRLIYYSQIVNDFQKGDIAEGYSVSREKKESFPLTVTSAQKNPTAFYLCASSFGQDNYNEQFFGPGTRLTVL.

The CDR3 protein is CASSIARTETQYF. Here the CDR3 DNA reads TGTGCCAGTAGTATAGCCCGTACTGAGACCCAGTACTTC. The rearrangement links TRBV19 to TRBJ2-5, with D unclear. This CDR3 spans 13 amino acids. The germline V gene encodes CDR1 LNHDA and CDR2 SQIVND (reference sequence). V was pared by 1 base and J by 5 bases, with 8 bases between. Full variable domain (missing parts from reference TRBV19 and TRBJ2-5): DGGITQSPKYLFRKEGQNVTLSCEQNLNHDAMYWYRQDPGQGLRLIYYSQIVNDFQKGDIAEGYSVSREKKESFPLTVTSAQKNPTAFYLCASSIARTETQYFGPGTRLLVL.

This clone has a single count. The chain uses TRBV14 and TRBJ1-1; 8 nucleotides line up with TRBD1. V lost 5 bases to trimming and J lost 10 bases; unmatched junction nucleotides: 12. Germline V gene lookup returns CDR1 SGHDN and CDR2 FVKESK. The CDR3 length is 14 residues. CDR3 coding DNA: TGTGCCAGCAGCACCCGGACAGGGAACTCTGGAGCTTTCTTT. Translating it yields CASSTRTGNSGAFF.

V gene TRBV11-3 combines with J gene TRBJ2-5, with D possibly matching TRBD1 (6 bases). Germline V gives CDR1 SGHNT, CDR2 YENEEA. Trimming stripped 1 base from V and 5 bases from J, with 11 bases between. The CDR3 totals 14 residues. CDR3 protein: CASSLGRGSETQYF. In DNA form, the CDR3 reads TGTGCCAGCAGCTTAGGAAGGGGGTCTGAGACCCAGTACTTC.

The chain is built from TRBV7-3 and TRBJ2-2; TRBD2 aligns across 11 bases. CDR1 is SGHTA, CDR2 FQGTGA, per germline. V shed 5 bases and J 6 bases; nucleotides not matched to a gene: 5. This CDR3 region has 15 residues. CDR3 sequence reads: CASSPGLADAGELFF. CDR3 nucleotide sequence: TGTGCCAGCAGCCCGGGACTAGCGGACGCCGGGGAGCTGTTTTTT.

This clone has a handful of counts. The chain employs TRBV5-4 and TRBJ2-7, with 8 bases identical to TRBD2. V was pared by 4 bases and J by 13 bases, with 13 bases of the junction left unmatched. There are 13 residues in the CDR3. Germline V CDR1 and CDR2: SGHNT, YYREEE (reference sequence). Here the CDR3 reads CASSRGGSTSSYF. CDR3 in DNA: TGTGCCAGCAGCCGGGGGGGAAGTACCTCTTCTTACTTC.

This clone has only one observation. The chain has TRBV7-2 and TRBJ2-5; D is possibly TRBD2 (6 bases). This CDR3 region has 13 residues. V was trimmed by 5 bases and J by 6 bases, leaving 13 bases between them. The germline CDR1 and CDR2 sequences are SGHTA and FQGNSA. Here the CDR3 DNA reads TGTGCCAGCAGCCCATCTAGCGTACAGACCCAGTACTTC. Protein product: CASSPSSVQTQYF.

This clone was found once. The rearrangement links TRBV7-3 to TRBJ2-3, with D unclear. Germline V gene sequence: CDR1 SGHTA, CDR2 FQGTGA. There are 13 residues in the CDR3. The ends were cut back, 1 base at V and 4 bases at J, with 6 bases in the middle. The CDR3 spells CASSLSPADTQYF. In DNA, the CDR3 is TGTGCCAGCAGCTTAAGCCCAGCAGATACGCAGTATTTT.